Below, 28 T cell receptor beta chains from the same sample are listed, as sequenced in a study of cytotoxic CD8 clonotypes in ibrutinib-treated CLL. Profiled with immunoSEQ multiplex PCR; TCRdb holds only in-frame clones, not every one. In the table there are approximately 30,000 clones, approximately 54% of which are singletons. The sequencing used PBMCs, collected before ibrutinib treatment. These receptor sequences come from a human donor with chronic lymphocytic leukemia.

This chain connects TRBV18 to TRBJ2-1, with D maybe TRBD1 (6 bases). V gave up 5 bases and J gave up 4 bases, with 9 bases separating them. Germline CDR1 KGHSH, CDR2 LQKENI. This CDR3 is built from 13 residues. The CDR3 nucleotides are TGTGCCAGCTCAACGGACAGTTACAATGAGCAGTTCTTC. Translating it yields CASSTDSYNEQFF.

The CDR3 loop reads CASTDPGSNIAKNIQYF. CDR3 nucleotides: TGTGCCAGCACAGACCCGGGTTCTAACATAGCCAAAAACATTCAGTACTTC. The V gene is TRBV2, the J gene TRBJ2-4; unclear D gene. There are 17 residues in the CDR3. Germline-derived CDR1 and CDR2 are SNHLY and FYNNEI. The V and J ends lost 7 bases and 0 bases respectively, with 19 bases between them.

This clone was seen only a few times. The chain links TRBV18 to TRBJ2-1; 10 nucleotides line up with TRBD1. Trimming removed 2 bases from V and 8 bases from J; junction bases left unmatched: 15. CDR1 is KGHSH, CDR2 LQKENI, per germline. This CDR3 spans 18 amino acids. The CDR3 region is CASSPIVGDRGRTDEQFF. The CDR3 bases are TGTGCCAGCTCACCAATTGTTGGTGACAGGGGGCGTACGGATGAGCAGTTCTTC.

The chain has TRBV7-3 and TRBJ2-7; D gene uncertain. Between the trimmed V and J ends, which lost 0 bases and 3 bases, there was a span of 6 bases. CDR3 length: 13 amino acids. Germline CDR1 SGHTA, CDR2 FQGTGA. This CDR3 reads CASSLTPGYEQYF. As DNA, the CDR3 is TGTGCCAGCAGCTTAACGCCAGGCTACGAGCAGTACTTC.

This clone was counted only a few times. This CDR3 is CASSWGSGETQYF. CDR3 DNA: TGTGCCAGTAGTTGGGGGAGCGGAGAGACCCAGTACTTC. This chain connects TRBV19 to TRBJ2-5; D tentatively reads TRBD1 or TRBD2 (5 bases each). Per the germline V gene, CDR1 is LNHDA and CDR2 is SQIVND (reference sequence). The CDR3 has 13 amino acids. Trimming took 5 bases from V and 4 from J, leaving 11 bases between them.

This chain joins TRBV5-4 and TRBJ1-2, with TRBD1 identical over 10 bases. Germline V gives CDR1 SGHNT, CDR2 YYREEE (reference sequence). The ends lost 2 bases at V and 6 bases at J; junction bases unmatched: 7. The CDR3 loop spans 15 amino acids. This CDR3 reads CASSFGQGVRDGYTF. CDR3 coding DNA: TGTGCCAGCAGCTTTGGACAGGGGGTACGGGATGGCTACACCTTC.

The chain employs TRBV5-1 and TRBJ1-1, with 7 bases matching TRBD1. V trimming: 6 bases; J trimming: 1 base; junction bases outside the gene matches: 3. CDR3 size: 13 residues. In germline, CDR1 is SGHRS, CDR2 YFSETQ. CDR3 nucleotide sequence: TGCGCCAGCACGACAGGGACGAACACTGAAGCTTTCTTT. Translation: CASTTGTNTEAFF.

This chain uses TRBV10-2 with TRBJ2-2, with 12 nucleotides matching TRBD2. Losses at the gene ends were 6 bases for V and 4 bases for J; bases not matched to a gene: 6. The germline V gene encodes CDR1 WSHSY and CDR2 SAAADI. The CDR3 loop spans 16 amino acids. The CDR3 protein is CASRRLAGDGTGELFF. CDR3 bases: TGCGCCAGCAGAAGACTAGCGGGAGATGGCACCGGGGAGCTGTTTTTT.

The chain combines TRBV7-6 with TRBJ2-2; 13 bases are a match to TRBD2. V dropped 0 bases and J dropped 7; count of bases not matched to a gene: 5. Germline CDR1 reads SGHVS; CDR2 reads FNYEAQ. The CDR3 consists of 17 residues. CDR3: CASSLAGGLAGLGELFF. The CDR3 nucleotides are TGTGCCAGCAGCTTAGCGGGGGGACTAGCGGGACTCGGGGAGCTGTTTTTT.

The DNA of the CDR3 is TGTGCCAGCAGCTTAGGTCGGGGGAGGAACACCGGGGAGCTGTTTTTT. This translates into CASSLGRGRNTGELFF. The chain combines TRBV7-9 with TRBJ2-2; a possible D gene is TRBD2 (6 bases). The CDR3 loop spans 16 amino acids. Germline values: CDR1 SEHNR, CDR2 FQNEAQ (reference sequence). The V and J ends lost 1 base and 1 base respectively, with 10 bases between them.

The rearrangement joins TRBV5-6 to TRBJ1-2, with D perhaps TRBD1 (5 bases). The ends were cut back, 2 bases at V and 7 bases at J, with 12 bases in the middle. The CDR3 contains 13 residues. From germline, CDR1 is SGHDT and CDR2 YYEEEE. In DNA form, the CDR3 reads TGTGCCAGCAGCTTCTCAGGGTACGGTGGCTACACCTTC. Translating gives CASSFSGYGGYTF. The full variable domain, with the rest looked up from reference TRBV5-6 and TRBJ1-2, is DAGVTQSPTHLIKTRGQQVTLRCSPKSGHDTVSWYQQALGQGPQFIFQYYEEEERQRGNFPDRFSGHQFPNYSSELNVNALLLGDSALYLCASSFSGYGGYTFGSGTRLTVV.

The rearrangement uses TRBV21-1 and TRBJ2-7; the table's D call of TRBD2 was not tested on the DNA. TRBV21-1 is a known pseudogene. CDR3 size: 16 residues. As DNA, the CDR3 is TGTGCCAGCAGCAATTCAGAGCGGGAGGCCCCCTACGAGCAGTACTTC. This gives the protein CASSNSEREAPYEQYF.

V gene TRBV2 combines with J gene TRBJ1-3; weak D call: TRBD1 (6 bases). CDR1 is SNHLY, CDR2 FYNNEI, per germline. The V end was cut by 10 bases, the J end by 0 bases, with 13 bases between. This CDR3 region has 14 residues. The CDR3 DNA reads TGTGCCACCTACGGACAGAGCTCTGGAAACACCATATATTTT. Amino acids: CATYGQSSGNTIYF.

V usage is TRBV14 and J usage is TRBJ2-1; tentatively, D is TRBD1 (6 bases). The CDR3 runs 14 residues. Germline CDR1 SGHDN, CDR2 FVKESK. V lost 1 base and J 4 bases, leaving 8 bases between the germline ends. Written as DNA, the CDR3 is TGTGCCAGCAGCCAAGGCGGACAGTACAATGAGCAGTTCTTC. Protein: CASSQGGQYNEQFF.

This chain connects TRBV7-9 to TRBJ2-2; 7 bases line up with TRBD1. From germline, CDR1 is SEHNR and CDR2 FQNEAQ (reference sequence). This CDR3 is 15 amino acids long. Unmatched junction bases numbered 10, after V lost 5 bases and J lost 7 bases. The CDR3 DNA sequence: TGTGCCAGCAGCCCCCGACAGGGACGGGTCGGGGAGCTGTTTTTT. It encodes CASSPRQGRVGELFF. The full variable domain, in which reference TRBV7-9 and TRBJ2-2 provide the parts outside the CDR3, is DTGVSQNPRHKITKRGQNVTFRCDPISEHNRLYWYRQTLGQGPEFLTYFQNEAQLEKSRLLSDRFSAERPKGSFSTLEIQRTEQGDSAMYLCASSPRQGRVGELFFGEGSRLTVL.

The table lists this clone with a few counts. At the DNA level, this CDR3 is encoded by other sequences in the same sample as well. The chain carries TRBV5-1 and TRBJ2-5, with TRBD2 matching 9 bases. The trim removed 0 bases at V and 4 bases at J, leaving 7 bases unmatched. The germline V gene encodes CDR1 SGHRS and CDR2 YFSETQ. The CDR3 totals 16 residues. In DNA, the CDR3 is TGCGCCAGCAGCTTGGTTGCGGGAGGGCCCAGAGAGACCCAGTACTTC. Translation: CASSLVAGGPRETQYF.

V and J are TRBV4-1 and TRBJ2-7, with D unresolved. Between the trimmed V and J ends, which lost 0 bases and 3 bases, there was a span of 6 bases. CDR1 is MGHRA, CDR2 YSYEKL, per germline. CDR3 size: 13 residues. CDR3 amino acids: CASSQDGGYEQYF. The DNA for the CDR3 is TGCGCCAGCAGCCAAGATGGTGGCTACGAGCAGTACTTC.

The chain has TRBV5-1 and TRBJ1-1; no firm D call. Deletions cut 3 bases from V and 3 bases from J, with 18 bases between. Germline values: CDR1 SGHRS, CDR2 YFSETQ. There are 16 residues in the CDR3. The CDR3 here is CASSYVGLAGHTEAFF. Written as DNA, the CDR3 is TGCGCCAGCAGCTACGTGGGGTTGGCCGGTCACACTGAAGCTTTCTTT.

CDR3 amino acids: CASSPTGGYGYTF. CDR3 sequence (DNA): TGTGCCAGCAGTCCGACAGGGGGCTATGGCTACACCTTC. The rearrangement links TRBV7-2 to TRBJ1-2, with 9 bases fitting TRBD1. The CDR3 consists of 13 residues. V gave up 6 bases and J gave up 4 bases; unmatched junction bases: 3. The V gene's germline CDR1 is SGHTA and CDR2 FQGNSA.

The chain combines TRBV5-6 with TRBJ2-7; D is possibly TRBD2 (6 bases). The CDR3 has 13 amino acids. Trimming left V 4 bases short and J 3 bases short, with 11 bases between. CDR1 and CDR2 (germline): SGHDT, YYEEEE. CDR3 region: CASSQLAYYEQYF. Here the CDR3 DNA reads TGTGCCAGCAGCCAACTAGCTTACTACGAGCAGTACTTC.

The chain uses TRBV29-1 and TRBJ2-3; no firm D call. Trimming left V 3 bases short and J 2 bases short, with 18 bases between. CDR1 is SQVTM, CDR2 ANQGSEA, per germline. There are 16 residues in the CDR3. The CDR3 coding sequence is TGCAGCGTTGAGGGCCTCGCGTACGTACACACAGATACGCAGTATTTT. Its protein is CSVEGLAYVHTDTQYF.

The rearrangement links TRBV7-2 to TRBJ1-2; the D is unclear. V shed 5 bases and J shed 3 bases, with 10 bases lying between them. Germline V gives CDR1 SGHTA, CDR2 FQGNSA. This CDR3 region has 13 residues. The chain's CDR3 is CASSVRRDYGYTF. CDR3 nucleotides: TGTGCCAGCAGCGTCCGGAGGGACTATGGCTACACCTTC.

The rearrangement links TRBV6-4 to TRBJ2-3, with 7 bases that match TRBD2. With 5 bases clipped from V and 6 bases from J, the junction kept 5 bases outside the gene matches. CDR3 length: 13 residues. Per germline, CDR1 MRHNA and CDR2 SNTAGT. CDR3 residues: CASSNGGIDTQYF. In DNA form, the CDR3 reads TGTGCCAGCAGTAACGGGGGGATTGATACGCAGTATTTT.

This CDR3 reads CASSQDPAGAHNIQYF. The CDR3, as DNA: TGCGCCAGCAGCCAAGATCCAGCGGGAGCTCACAACATTCAGTACTTC. The rearrangement uses TRBV4-3 and TRBJ2-4; TRBD2 matches 8 bases. The CDR3 length is 16 residues. Germline CDR1 LGHNA, CDR2 YSLEER. J gave up 7 bases and V 0 bases, and 8 bases lay outside the gene matches.

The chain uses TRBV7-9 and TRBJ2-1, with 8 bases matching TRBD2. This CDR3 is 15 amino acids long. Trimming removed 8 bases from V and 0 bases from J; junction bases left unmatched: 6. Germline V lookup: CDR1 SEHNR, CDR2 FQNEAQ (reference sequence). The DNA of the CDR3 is TGTGCCAGCGGCGGGGGGTTCAACTCCTACAATGAGCAGTTCTTC. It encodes CASGGGFNSYNEQFF.

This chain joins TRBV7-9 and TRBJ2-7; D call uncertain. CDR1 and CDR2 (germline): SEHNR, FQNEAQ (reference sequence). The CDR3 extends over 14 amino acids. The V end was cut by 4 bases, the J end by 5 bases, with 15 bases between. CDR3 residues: CASSSLWAAHEQYF. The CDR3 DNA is TGTGCCAGCAGCTCCCTATGGGCGGCGCACGAGCAGTACTTC.

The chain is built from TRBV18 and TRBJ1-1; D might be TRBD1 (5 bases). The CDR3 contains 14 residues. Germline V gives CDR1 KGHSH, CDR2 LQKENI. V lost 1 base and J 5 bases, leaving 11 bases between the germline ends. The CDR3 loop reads CASSPRGGGTEAFF. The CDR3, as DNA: TGTGCCAGCTCACCACGGGGGGGTGGGACTGAAGCTTTCTTT.

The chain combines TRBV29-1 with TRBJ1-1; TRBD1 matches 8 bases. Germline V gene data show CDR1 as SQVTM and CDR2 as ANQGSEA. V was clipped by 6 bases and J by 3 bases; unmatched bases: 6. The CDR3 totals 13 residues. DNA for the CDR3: TGCAGCGTACGGACAGGGAGGGACACTGAAGCTTTCTTT. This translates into CSVRTGRDTEAFF. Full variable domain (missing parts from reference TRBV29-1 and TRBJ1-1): SAVISQKPSRDICQRGTSLTIQCQVDSQVTMMFWYRQQPGQSLTLIATANQGSEATYESGFVIDKFPISRPNLTFSTLTVSNMSPEDSSIYLCSVRTGRDTEAFFGQGTRLTVV.